The rows below give T cell receptor beta chains drawn from one sample of a study of blood T cell repertoires in COVID-19. Using immunoSEQ multiplex PCR, the repertoire was profiled, and TCRdb retains in-frame clones only, with some absent. Of some 150,000 clones in the sample, around 87% were seen once. Sequenced: peripheral blood. Receptor source: a woman between 45 and 60 years old with active or convalescent COVID-19. The CDR3 runs from the conserved cysteine through the conserved F or W. D genes are given only for firm matches. Where a row states a size, it is once, few, many or the class of an expanded clone; other rows omit it.

d_call	v_call	j_call	clone_size	cdr3_aa	cdr3_nt
.	TRBV5-6	TRBJ1-2	.	CASSLTGRVVYGYTF	TGTGCCAGCAGCTTGACAGGGAGGGTGGTCTATGGCTACACCTTC
TRBD1	TRBV5-6	TRBJ1-3	.	CASSPGQGLSGNTIYF	TGTGCCAGCAGCCCGGGACAGGGCCTCTCTGGAAACACCATATATTTT
TRBD2	TRBV28	TRBJ2-2	.	CASSSASGVGGELFF	TGTGCCAGCAGTTCGGCTAGCGGGGTCGGGGGGGAGCTGTTTTTT
TRBD1	TRBV6-5	TRBJ1-1	.	CASTKQGAGGTEAFF	TGTGCCAGCACCAAACAGGGGGCTGGGGGCACTGAAGCTTTCTTT
TRBD1	TRBV30	TRBJ2-1	few	CAWSPGQGYNEQFF	TGTGCCTGGAGTCCGGGACAGGGTTACAATGAGCAGTTCTTC
TRBD2	TRBV4-1	TRBJ2-7	.	CASSQETSGRAGEQYF	TGCGCCAGCAGCCAAGAAACTAGCGGGAGGGCGGGAGAGCAGTACTTC
.	TRBV11-2	TRBJ2-2	once	CASSPRQGGTPTGELFF	TGTGCCAGCAGCCCCCGGCAGGGAGGTACTCCTACCGGGGAGCTGTTTTTT
.	TRBV11-3	TRBJ1-1	.	CASSLQGSTEAFF	TGTGCCAGCAGCTTACAGGGGTCCACTGAAGCTTTCTTT
.	TRBV3-1/TRBV3-2	TRBJ1-2	.	CASSVQGSGNYGYTF	TGTGCCAGCAGCGTACAGGGATCGGGAAACTATGGCTACACCTTC
TRBD1	TRBV7-2	TRBJ1-2	few	CASSTRQGTLSGYTF	TGTGCCAGCAGCACACGACAGGGGACCCTTTCTGGCTACACCTTC
.	TRBV27	TRBJ2-7	few	CASSQRVDWRGTYEQYF	TGTGCCAGCAGCCAAAGAGTGGACTGGAGGGGAACCTACGAGCAGTACTTC
.	TRBV7-9	TRBJ1-2	.	CASSHTGENYGYTF	TGTGCCAGCAGCCATACAGGAGAAAACTATGGCTACACCTTC
TRBD1	TRBV4-2	TRBJ2-7	.	CASSPRTGAPYEQYF	TGTGCCAGCAGCCCTCGGACAGGGGCGCCCTACGAGCAGTACTTC
.	TRBV11-2	TRBJ2-7	.	CASSSQRGGDEQYF	TGTGCCAGCAGCTCCCAGCGTGGGGGCGACGAGCAGTACTTC
.	TRBV7-9	TRBJ2-5	.	CASSLLQGLFVMETQYF	TGTGCCAGCAGCTTACTACAGGGCCTTTTTGTTATGGAGACCCAGTACTTC
.	TRBV24-1	TRBJ2-3	.	CATSDPTGTDTQYF	TGTGCCACCAGTGATCCGACTGGGACAGATACGCAGTATTTT